This record concerns one TCR beta chain sequence. Authors' analysis steps: Using reference gene primer amplification, nucleated cell counts were estimated. Profiled with immunoSEQ multiplex PCR; TCRdb holds only in-frame clones, not every one. V, J and clone size are those of that table, while D and trimming were read from the DNA. This sample has about 63,000 clones; roughly 74% occur once, and the top ten carry about 30%. This sample is part of a study of blood T cell repertoires in COVID-19. Whole-study context: COVID-19 samples from acute and convalescent phases originated in the United States, Italy and Spain. In each case, the material was cDNA or gDNA derived from T cells, B-cell-depleted T cells, or PBMCs.

Germline values: CDR1 SNHLY, CDR2 FYNNEI. CDR3 size: 17 residues. With V trimmed by 5 bases and J by 7 bases, 14 bases remained unmatched. The sample comprised peripheral blood. This TCR was sampled from an elderly woman with acute or convalescent COVID-19. This rearrangement joins TRBV2 to TRBJ1-6, with 7 bases matching TRBD1. This chain's CDR3 is CASSQQYQQGFNSPLHF. The CDR3 DNA reads TGTGCCAGCAGTCAACAATACCAACAGGGGTTCAATTCACCCCTCCACTTT.